A single T cell receptor (beta chain) is shown here with its context. The entry originates in a study of PD-1 blockade in classical Hodgkin lymphoma. All trial patients relapsed after autologous stem cell transplantation. Starting with thawed PBMCs, CD4+ T cells were purified by magnetic negative selection. V dropped 0 bases and J dropped 3; count of bases not matched to a gene: 1. CDR1 is SGHAT and CDR2 is FQNNGV in the germline V gene. The CDR3 has 14 residues. The repertoire was sequenced with immunoSEQ multiplex PCR; TCRdb's copy has only in-frame clones and lacks some. The data contain around 3,900 clones, over 70% of them singletons.

The V and J genes are TRBV11-2 and TRBJ2-7; 8 bases line up with TRBD1. The sequenced sample was CD4+ T cells from blood, obtained at baseline. This TCR came from a human donor with classical Hodgkin lymphoma. The CDR3 reads CASSLEGQVYEQYF. CDR3 nucleotide sequence: TGTGCCAGCAGCTTAGAGGGACAGGTCTACGAGCAGTACTTC. Combining the CDR3 with reference TRBV11-2 and TRBJ2-7 gives the whole variable domain EAGVAQSPRYKIIEKRQSVAFWCNPISGHATLYWYQQILGQGPKLLIQFQNNGVVDDSQLPKDRFSAERLKGVDSTLKIQPAKLEDSAVYLCASSLEGQVYEQYFGPGTRLTVT.